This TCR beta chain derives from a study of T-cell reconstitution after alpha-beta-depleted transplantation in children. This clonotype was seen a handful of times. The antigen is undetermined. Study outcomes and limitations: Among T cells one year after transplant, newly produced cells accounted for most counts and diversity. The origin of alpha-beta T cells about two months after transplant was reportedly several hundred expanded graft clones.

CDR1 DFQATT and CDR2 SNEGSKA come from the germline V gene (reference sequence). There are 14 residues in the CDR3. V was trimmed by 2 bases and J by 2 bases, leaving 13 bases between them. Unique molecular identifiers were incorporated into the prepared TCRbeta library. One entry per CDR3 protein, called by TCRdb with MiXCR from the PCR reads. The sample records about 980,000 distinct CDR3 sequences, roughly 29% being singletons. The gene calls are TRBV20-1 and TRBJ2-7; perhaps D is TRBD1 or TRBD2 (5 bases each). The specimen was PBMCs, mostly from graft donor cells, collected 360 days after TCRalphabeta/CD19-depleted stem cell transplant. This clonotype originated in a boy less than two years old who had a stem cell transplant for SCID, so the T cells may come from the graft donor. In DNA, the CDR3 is TGCAGTGCTAGATCCCGGGACCTCCCCTACGAGCAGTACTTC. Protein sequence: CSARSRDLPYEQYF.